The 15 T cell receptor beta chains given below trace back to one sample, sequenced in a study of human T cells and chemical hapten exposure. Time point reported: patch test 1, 2 weeks after DPC sensitization. The treatment is: therapeutic diphenylcyclopropenone sensitization with weekly scalp DPC. TCRdb passed the RACE reads through MiXCR, listing each CDR3 protein once. The sample has more than 95,000 distinct CDR3 sequences; about an eighth are singletons. The source material was whole blood, sampled in connection with sensitization to the hapten diphenylcyclopropenone (DPC). These receptors all stem from a woman aged 45-65 years with alopecia areata. Some clones in this sample may be carry-over from other donors' samples.

The V call is TRBV28, the J call TRBJ1-5, with D possibly TRBD1 on 6 matching bases. CDR1 and CDR2 (germline): MDHEN, SYDVKM. The CDR3 totals 16 residues. Trimming pared 5 bases from V and 3 bases from J, leaving 17 bases between. The CDR3 coding sequence is TGTGCCAGCAGTCCCCTCCCGGGGGGGCACAATCAGCCCCAGCATTTT. This codes for CASSPLPGGHNQPQHF. Full variable domain (rest looked up from reference TRBV28 and TRBJ1-5): DVKVTQSSRYLVKRTGEKVFLECVQDMDHENMFWYRQDPGLGLRLIYFSYDVKMKEKGDIPEGYSVSREKKERFSLILESASTNQTSMYLCASSPLPGGHNQPQHFGDGTRLSIL.

This clonotype was seen repeatedly, ten times or more. The rearrangement links TRBV7-6 to TRBJ2-3; a possible D gene is TRBD2 (5 bases). The germline V and J ends were trimmed by 3 bases and 0 bases, with 22 bases remaining between them. The germline V gene has CDR1 SGHVS and CDR2 FNYEAQ. The CDR3 has 19 amino acids. The CDR3, as DNA: TGTGCCAGCAGCTTCGTCGGAGGAGCGGCCAAGAGTAGCACAGATACGCAGTATTTT. This translates into CASSFVGGAAKSSTDTQYF. Filled out from reference TRBV7-6 and TRBJ2-3, the complete variable domain reads GAGVSQSPRYKVTKRGQDVALRCDPISGHVSLYWYRQALGQGPEFLTYFNYEAQQDKSGLPNDRFSAERPEGSISTLTIQRTEQRDSAMYRCASSFVGGAAKSSTDTQYFGPGTRLTVL.

This clonotype turned up a few times. The CDR3 region is CASSLIGEDQPQHF. The CDR3, as DNA: TGTGCCAGCAGCTTAATAGGGGAGGATCAGCCCCAGCATTTT. The genes are TRBV7-8 and TRBJ1-5; possibly TRBD1 for D (5 bases). The germline gives CDR1 SGHVS, CDR2 FQNEAQ. Trimming removed 2 bases from V and 5 bases from J, with 10 bases in between. CDR3 size: 14 residues.

This clonotype was seen only a few times. V is TRBV28 and J is TRBJ1-2, with a tentative D call TRBD1 (6 bases). The germline CDR1 and CDR2 sequences are MDHEN and SYDVKM. CDR3 length: 17 residues. V lost 1 base and J lost 1, with 16 bases in between. The CDR3, as DNA: TGTGCCAGCAGTTTATATCAGGGGCCGTCAAATAACTATGGCTACACCTTC. Its translation is CASSLYQGPSNNYGYTF.

This sequence joins TRBV6-6 and TRBJ1-4; TRBD1 is a possible D gene (5 bases). The CDR3 has 17 amino acids. V lost 4 bases and J 0 bases, leaving 15 bases between the germline ends. Per germline, CDR1 MNHNY and CDR2 SVGAGI (reference sequence). CDR3 loop: CASSSLFGAPTNEKLFF. The CDR3 region has the DNA TGTGCCAGCAGTTCCCTCTTCGGGGCCCCAACTAATGAAAAACTGTTTTTT.

This clonotype was observed many times. The rearrangement links TRBV25-1 to TRBJ2-1; 10 bases align to TRBD2. Per germline, CDR1 MGHDK and CDR2 SYGVNS. This CDR3 comprises 13 residues. With V trimmed by 5 bases and J by 9 bases, 4 bases remained unmatched. Written as DNA, the CDR3 is TGTGCCAGCAGTCCCGGGACTAGCGTTGAGCAGTTCTTC. This encodes CASSPGTSVEQFF.

This clonotype was seen repeatedly, ten times or more. The CDR3 reads CATGELAGSLYEQYF. The CDR3 DNA reads TGTGCCACCGGGGAACTAGCGGGGAGCCTCTACGAGCAGTACTTC. This chain joins TRBV10-3 and TRBJ2-7, with 10 bases that match TRBD2. Germline CDR1 is ENHRY and CDR2 is SYGVKD. CDR3 length equals 15 residues. J lost 3 bases, V lost 10 bases, and 12 bases had no gene match.

This sequence joins TRBV30 and TRBJ2-3; TRBD2 matches at 13 bases. The CDR3 spans 19 residues. The V segment lost 3 bases and the J segment 6 bases; nucleotides outside the gene matches: 18. Germline V lookup: CDR1 GTSNPN, CDR2 SVGIG (reference sequence). CDR3 sequence (DNA): TGTGCCTGGAGAGATCCCGGACTAGCGGGAGTGGGGGACCCCGATACGCAGTATTTT. Its protein product is CAWRDPGLAGVGDPDTQYF.

This clonotype was counted many times. This chain links TRBV3-1 with TRBJ2-6; D gene unclear. The germline gives CDR1 LGHDT, CDR2 YNNKEL (reference sequence). The CDR3 loop spans 14 amino acids. The ends were cut back, 4 bases at V and 4 bases at J, with 8 bases in the middle. CDR3 coding DNA: TGTGCCAGCAGCCGTGGAGCGGGGGCCAACGTCCTGACTTTC. Translated: CASSRGAGANVLTF.

The chain has TRBV4-2 and TRBJ2-3; D is ambiguous. The CDR3 loop spans 12 amino acids. Trimming stripped 0 bases from V and 8 bases from J, with 6 bases between. CDR1 is LGHNA and CDR2 is YNFKEQ in the germline V gene. The CDR3 sequence: CASSQDFTTQYF. The CDR3 DNA sequence: TGTGCCAGCAGCCAAGATTTTACTACGCAGTATTTT.

This clonotype was seen only a few times. This chain links TRBV4-1 with TRBJ1-1; perhaps TRBD1 as D (6 bases). With 0 bases removed from V and 1 base from J, the gap between germline ends came to 15 bases. The CDR3 is 17 amino acids. From germline, CDR1 is MGHRA and CDR2 YSYEKL. For the CDR3, the DNA is TGCGCCAGCAGCCAAGAGTCGGCAGGGGTAAGGAACACTGAAGCTTTCTTT. Translation gives CASSQESAGVRNTEAFF.

This clonotype appeared many times. The genes are TRBV20-1 and TRBJ2-1; 15 positions agree with TRBD2. V was clipped by 0 bases and J by 0 bases; unmatched bases: 6. This CDR3 comprises 19 residues. Germline CDR1 reads DFQATT; CDR2 reads SNEGSKA (reference sequence). The CDR3 DNA sequence: TGCAGTGCTAGAGAGTCGGGACTAGCGGGAGGTTCCTCCTACAATGAGCAGTTCTTC. Amino acids: CSARESGLAGGSSYNEQFF.

The CDR3 coding sequence is TGTGCCAGCGGCGACGGGGATCAGCCCCAGCATTTT. This translates into CASGDGDQPQHF. The J gene is TRBJ1-5, the V gene TRBV6-1, with unresolved D. The ends were cut back, 8 bases at V and 5 bases at J, with 10 bases in the middle. Per germline, CDR1 MNHNS and CDR2 SASEGT. CDR3 size: 12 residues.

This clonotype turned up a few times. The chain recombines TRBV7-9 with TRBJ2-7, with 10 bases aligning to TRBD2. The ends lost 2 bases at V and 2 bases at J; junction bases unmatched: 3. There are 15 residues in the CDR3. CDR1 is SEHNR, CDR2 FQNEAQ, per germline (reference sequence). The CDR3 DNA is TGTGCCAGCAGCTTATCTAGCGGGGGCCCCTACGAGCAGTACTTC. It encodes CASSLSSGGPYEQYF.

The rearrangement joins TRBV4-1 to TRBJ1-2, with D tentatively TRBD1 (5 bases). This CDR3 comprises 13 residues. The germline V and J ends were trimmed by 4 bases and 3 bases, with 9 bases remaining between them. CDR1 is MGHRA and CDR2 is YSYEKL in the germline V gene. The DNA for the CDR3 is TGCGCCAGCAGCCCGGACAAGTACTATGGCTACACCTTC. It translates to CASSPDKYYGYTF.